The next 17 T cell receptor beta chains were all read from a single sample in a study of cytomegalovirus exposure and HLA in healthy donors. PCR amplification relied on 60 Vbeta primers (plus 13 Jbeta primers). The table came from immunoSEQ multiplex PCR; TCRdb's copy has only in-frame clones and leaves some out. The sample data list over 100,000 clones. Sequencing input: PBMCs. Receptors were obtained from a woman in her 40s in good health and CMV-seropositive.

The chain is built from TRBV19 and TRBJ2-7; TRBD2 matches at 10 bases. V dropped 10 bases and J dropped 5; count of bases not matched to a gene: 14. This CDR3 has 15 amino acids. Per germline, CDR1 LNHDA and CDR2 SQIVND (reference sequence). CDR3 in DNA: TGTGCCACCAAAGGGGAGCTAGCGGGAGCAAACGAGCAGTACTTC. This translates into CATKGELAGANEQYF.

This sequence joins TRBV6-1 and TRBJ2-7; 9 positions match TRBD1. The junction had 7 bases not matched to a gene; V was cut back by 1 base and J by 6 bases. Germline values: CDR1 MNHNS, CDR2 SASEGT. The CDR3 spans 15 residues. CDR3 in DNA: TGTGCCAGCAGTGAAGGGTGGACAGGGGTGGGCGAGCAGTACTTC. Its translation is CASSEGWTGVGEQYF.

This sequence joins TRBV4-1 and TRBJ2-5; D remains unclear. V lost 2 bases, J lost 0 bases, and 16 bases lay in between. This CDR3 spans 17 amino acids. Germline CDR1 and CDR2: MGHRA and YSYEKL. The CDR3 is CASSQSLGNYDQETQYF. Here the CDR3 DNA reads TGCGCCAGCAGCCAAAGTCTCGGAAACTACGACCAAGAGACCCAGTACTTC.

This sequence joins TRBV2 and TRBJ2-7, with 7 bases aligning to TRBD1. V shed 4 bases and J 5 bases; nucleotides not matched to a gene: 11. Germline loops: CDR1 SNHLY, CDR2 FYNNEI. The CDR3 spans 15 residues. The CDR3 here is CASSGLPGQTNEQYF. The DNA of the CDR3 is TGTGCCAGCAGTGGATTACCGGGACAGACCAACGAGCAGTACTTC.

V is TRBV11-2 and J is TRBJ2-3; D perhaps matches TRBD1 (6 bases). The V end was cut by 8 bases, the J end by 4 bases, with 13 bases between. From germline, CDR1 is SGHAT and CDR2 FQNNGV. The CDR3 is made up of 13 amino acids. The CDR3 is CASQKGVPDTQYF. For the CDR3, the DNA is TGTGCCAGCCAAAAGGGGGTCCCAGATACGCAGTATTTT.

The chain has TRBV19 and TRBJ1-1, with TRBD1 matching 7 bases. The V gene end was trimmed by 5 bases and the J gene end by 4 bases; junction bases not matched to a gene: 4. The germline gives CDR1 LNHDA, CDR2 SQIVND (reference sequence). This CDR3 spans 13 amino acids. The CDR3 nucleotides are TGTGCCAGTAGTTCAGCAGGGGGCACTGAAGCTTTCTTT. Its translation: CASSSAGGTEAFF.

The chain uses TRBV6-1 and TRBJ2-1, with 8 bases fitting TRBD2. Losses at the gene ends were 5 bases for V and 8 bases for J; bases not matched to a gene: 8. From germline, CDR1 is MNHNS and CDR2 SASEGT. CDR3 length: 14 amino acids. The CDR3 is CASSRGLVGDEQFF. The CDR3 DNA is TGTGCCAGCAGTCGGGGACTAGTAGGCGATGAGCAGTTCTTC.

The rearrangement joins TRBV5-1 to TRBJ1-4; D is unclear. V shed 0 bases and J shed 1 base, with 13 bases lying between them. The CDR3 totals 17 residues. Germline V CDR1 and CDR2: SGHRS, YFSETQ. The CDR3: CASSLGESAVTNEKLFF. The CDR3 nucleotides read TGCGCCAGCAGCTTGGGGGAGTCGGCTGTAACTAATGAAAAACTGTTTTTT. Full variable domain (outside the CDR3, taken from reference TRBV5-1 and TRBJ1-4): KAGVTQTPRYLIKTRGQQVTLSCSPISGHRSVSWYQQTPGQGLQFLFEYFSETQRNKGNFPGRFSGRQFSNSRSEMNVSTLELGDSALYLCASSLGESAVTNEKLFFGSGTQLSVL.

V usage is TRBV28 and J usage is TRBJ1-1; D uncertain. From germline, CDR1 is MDHEN and CDR2 SYDVKM. CDR3 length: 15 amino acids. With 5 bases removed from V and 2 bases from J, the gap between germline ends came to 15 bases. Written as DNA, the CDR3 is TGTGCCAGCAGTACCTGGACGGGGATTAACACTGAAGCTTTCTTT. As protein: CASSTWTGINTEAFF.

The J gene is TRBJ1-3, the V gene TRBV6-4; tentatively, D is TRBD1 (5 bases). Germline V lookup: CDR1 MRHNA, CDR2 SNTAGT. V lost 8 bases and J 1 base, leaving 15 bases between the germline ends. The CDR3 totals 15 residues. The CDR3 nucleotides are TGTGCCAGCGGCGGCGGGGGAAGGTCTGGAAACACCATATATTTT. It codes for CASGGGGRSGNTIYF.

J is TRBJ1-1 and V is TRBV5-6; D is unclear. Trimming took off 2 bases at V and 1 base at J, with 9 bases between the two ends. Germline CDR1 and CDR2: SGHDT and YYEEEE. The CDR3 loop spans 14 amino acids. The CDR3 is CASSFPLRNTEAFF. The CDR3 coding sequence is TGTGCCAGCAGCTTCCCACTTAGGAACACTGAAGCTTTCTTT.

The chain carries TRBV28 and TRBJ2-7, with TRBD1 identical over 7 bases. There are 16 residues in the CDR3. In germline, CDR1 is MDHEN, CDR2 SYDVKM. Trimming at V came to 6 bases and at J to 3 bases, leaving 14 bases not matched to a gene. CDR3 nucleotides: TGTGCCAGCAGCCTTCTAAGGGGGCGGAAGGACTACGAGCAGTACTTC. It yields the protein CASSLLRGRKDYEQYF.

The genes are TRBV28 and TRBJ2-1; 11 bases agree with TRBD2. Germline-derived CDR1 and CDR2 are MDHEN and SYDVKM. The CDR3 is 14 amino acids. J was trimmed by 16 bases and V by 6 bases; bases with no gene match: 14. In DNA form, the CDR3 reads TGTGCCAGCAGCAAACTAGCGGGAGTTAATAACTATTTCTTC. Protein sequence: CASSKLAGVNNYFF.

V usage is TRBV2 and J usage is TRBJ2-1; 11 bases are shared with TRBD2. CDR1 SNHLY and CDR2 FYNNEI come from the germline V gene. The length of the CDR3 is 15 residues. V lost 7 bases, J lost 5 bases, and 7 bases stayed unmatched. The CDR3 protein is CASNVGLAVNNEQFF. In DNA, the CDR3 is TGTGCCAGCAACGTGGGACTAGCGGTTAACAATGAGCAGTTCTTC.

The chain employs TRBV9 and TRBJ1-1; 7 nucleotides match TRBD1. CDR1 is SGDLS, CDR2 YYNGEE, per germline. This CDR3 region has 16 residues. Trimming removed 3 bases from V and 2 bases from J; junction bases left unmatched: 10. The CDR3 nucleotides read TGTGCCAGCAGCGCGACTTACAGGGGTCTAAACACTGAAGCTTTCTTT. It is translated as CASSATYRGLNTEAFF.

The J gene is TRBJ1-4, the V gene TRBV5-1, with TRBD1 identical over 10 bases. CDR1 is SGHRS, CDR2 YFSETQ, per germline. This CDR3 has 14 residues. The V and J ends lost 4 bases and 6 bases, in that order; junction bases with no gene match: 3. The CDR3 DNA reads TGCGCCAGCAGCACCGGACAGGGGGATGAAAAACTGTTTTTT. This codes for CASSTGQGDEKLFF.

The rearrangement joins TRBV15 to TRBJ2-1; 12 bases align to TRBD2. Germline V gives CDR1 LNHNV, CDR2 YYDKDF (reference sequence). Trimming cost V 0 bases and J 8 bases; bases outside gene matches: 5. The CDR3 is made up of 16 amino acids. DNA of the CDR3: TGTGCCACCAGCAGAGATCTAGCGGGAGGGGTTGATGAGCAGTTCTTC. This translates into CATSRDLAGGVDEQFF.